Listed below are T cell receptor beta chains from one sample, sequenced in a study of blood T cell repertoires in COVID-19. TCRdb's copy holds only in-frame clones and misses some; the assay was immunoSEQ multiplex PCR. The sample lists more than 85,000 clones, around 68% occurring once. Sequenced material: peripheral blood. The receptors shown here come from a woman aged 60 to 75 with acute or convalescent COVID-19. Both conserved end residues are part of each CDR3. A D gene is named only where the DNA matches it firmly. Size tells how often a clone was seen (once, few, many) or the class of an expanded clone, and some rows leave it out.

v_gene	j_gene	d_gene	abundance	CDR3nt	CDR3aa
TRBV9	TRBJ1-6	-	-	TGTGCCAGCAGCGTAGCTTTACAGGGAAATTCACCCCTCCACTTT	CASSVALQGNSPLHF
TRBV7-9	TRBJ2-1	TRBD2	-	TGTGCCAGCAGCACCTGGACTAGCGGAAGTGAGCAGTTCTTC	CASSTWTSGSEQFF
TRBV2	TRBJ1-5	TRBD1	-	TGTGCCAGCTGGACAGGTCAGAACGTCAATCAGCCCCAGCATTTT	CASWTGQNVNQPQHF
TRBV6-5	TRBJ1-2	-	-	TGTGCCAGCAGGTTCGGACAGCTAGGGGACTATGGCTACACCTTC	CASRFGQLGDYGYTF
TRBV10-3	TRBJ1-2	-	-	TGTGCCATCAGTGAGTCGGGTAAGGGGCTCGACTATGGCTACACCTTC	CAISESGKGLDYGYTF
TRBV24-1	TRBJ1-6	-	once	TGTGCCACCAGTGATCGGGGGGGGGAGCCCCTCCACTTT	CATSDRGGEPLHF
TRBV4-2	TRBJ2-2	-	-	TGTGCCAGCGGTGTTGCGGCGGGGTCCACCGGGGAGCTGTTTTTT	CASGVAAGSTGELFF
TRBV2	TRBJ1-3	-	-	TGTGCCAGCAGTGAAAGGAGGGGTTCGACAAACACCATATATTTT	CASSERRGSTNTIYF
TRBV5-1	TRBJ1-1	-	once	TGCGCCAGCAGCCCCGAGGGGGTGGGACACCAGAACACTGAAGCTTTCTTT	CASSPEGVGHQNTEAFF
TRBV7-3	TRBJ2-1	TRBD2	-	TGTGCCAGCAGCTTAGCGGGGGGGAAGAACAATGAGCAGTTCTTC	CASSLAGGKNNEQFF
TRBV6-6	TRBJ2-7	-	once	TGTGCCAGCAGTTACTCTCACGGTTCCTACGAGCAGTACTTC	CASSYSHGSYEQYF
TRBV10-3	TRBJ2-3	TRBD2	-	TGTGCCATCAGTGACTCGGTAGCGGGGCCCACAGATACGCAGTATTTT	CAISDSVAGPTDTQYF
TRBV2	TRBJ1-4	TRBD1	-	TGTGCCAGCAGTGTTACAGGGGCGACTAATGAAAAACTGTTTTTT	CASSVTGATNEKLFF
TRBV28	TRBJ2-7	TRBD1	-	TGTGCCAGCAGCTCAGGAGGACAGGGGTTATACGAGCAGTACTTC	CASSSGGQGLYEQYF
TRBV28	TRBJ2-4	TRBD1	-	TGTGCCAGTTACCCCCGGGGACAGGGGAAAAACATTCAGTACTTC	CASYPRGQGKNIQYF
TRBV7-2	TRBJ1-5	-	-	TGTGCCAGCAGCGCCGCTACAGGGTGGTTTCAGCCCCAGCATTTT	CASSAATGWFQPQHF
TRBV15	TRBJ2-5	TRBD2	few	TGTGCCACCAGCAGAGGGGGGGGAGAGACCCAGTACTTC	CATSRGGGETQYF
TRBV15	TRBJ2-7	-	-	TGTGCCACCAGCAGAGGTGGTGCGGACTCCTACGAGCAGTACTTC	CATSRGGADSYEQYF
TRBV11-2	TRBJ1-4	TRBD1	-	TGTGCCAGCAGCTCGGACAGGAATGAAAAACTGTTTTTT	CASSSDRNEKLFF
TRBV5-1	TRBJ1-1	TRBD1	-	TGCGCCAGCAGTCAGACGACAGGGGGCTCGGATTGGGCCACTGAAGCTTTCTTT	CASSQTTGGSDWATEAFF
TRBV10-3	TRBJ2-6	-	-	TGTGCCATCAGTGGTCCAGGGGCCGGGGCCAACGTCCTGACTTTC	CAISGPGAGANVLTF
TRBV2	TRBJ2-4	TRBD2	few	TGTGCCAGCAGGCTAGCGGGGGGCGTAGCCAAAAACATTCAGTACTTC	CASRLAGGVAKNIQYF
TRBV11-2	TRBJ2-5	-	-	TGTGCCAGCAGCCGCGGGCCCGTGGGAGAGACCCAGTACTTC	CASSRGPVGETQYF
TRBV19	TRBJ1-1	-	few	TGTGCCAGTACTCCTCGTGGGGCCTTGAGCACTGAAGCTTTCTTT	CASTPRGALSTEAFF